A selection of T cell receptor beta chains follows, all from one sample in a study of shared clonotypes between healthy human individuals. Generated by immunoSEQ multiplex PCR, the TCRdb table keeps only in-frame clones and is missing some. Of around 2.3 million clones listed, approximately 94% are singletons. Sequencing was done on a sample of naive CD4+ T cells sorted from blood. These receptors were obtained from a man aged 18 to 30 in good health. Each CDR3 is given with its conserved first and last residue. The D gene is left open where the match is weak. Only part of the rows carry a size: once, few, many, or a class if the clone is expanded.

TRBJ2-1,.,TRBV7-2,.,CASSLGGTGNEQFF,TGTGCCAGCAGCTTAGGCGGGACCGGCAATGAGCAGTTCTTC
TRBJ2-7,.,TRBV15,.,CATSRLRTRYEQYF,TGTGCCACCAGCCGGCTCAGGACGCGCTACGAGCAGTACTTC
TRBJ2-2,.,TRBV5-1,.,CASSLVFETNTGELFF,TGCGCCAGCAGCTTGGTTTTTGAAACGAACACCGGGGAGCTGTTTTTT
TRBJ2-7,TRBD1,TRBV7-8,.,CASRERWDRPSYEQYF,TGTGCCAGCAGGGAGCGCTGGGACAGGCCCTCCTACGAGCAGTACTTC
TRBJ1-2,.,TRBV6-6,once,CASKDSLGYGYTF,TGTGCCAGCAAGGACAGTTTAGGCTATGGCTACACCTTC
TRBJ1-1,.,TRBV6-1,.,CASSTGLLEAFF,TGTGCCAGCAGTACGGGACTGTTGGAAGCTTTCTTT
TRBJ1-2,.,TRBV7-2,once,CASSLGGPNYGYTF,TGTGCCAGCAGCTTAGGAGGACCGAACTATGGCTACACCTTC
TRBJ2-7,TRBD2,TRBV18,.,CASSPTGGLYEQYF,TGTGCCAGCTCACCGACGGGGGGGCTTTACGAGCAGTACTTC
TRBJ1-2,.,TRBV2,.,CASTGAGDNYYGYTF,TGTGCCAGCACAGGGGCAGGGGACAATTACTATGGCTACACCTTC
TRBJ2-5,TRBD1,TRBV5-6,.,CASSLGGQGLETQYF,TGTGCCAGCAGCTTGGGGGGACAGGGACTGGAGACCCAGTACTTC
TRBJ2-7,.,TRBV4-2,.,CASSQDPGPDYEQYF,TGTGCCAGCAGCCAAGACCCAGGGCCAGACTACGAGCAGTACTTC